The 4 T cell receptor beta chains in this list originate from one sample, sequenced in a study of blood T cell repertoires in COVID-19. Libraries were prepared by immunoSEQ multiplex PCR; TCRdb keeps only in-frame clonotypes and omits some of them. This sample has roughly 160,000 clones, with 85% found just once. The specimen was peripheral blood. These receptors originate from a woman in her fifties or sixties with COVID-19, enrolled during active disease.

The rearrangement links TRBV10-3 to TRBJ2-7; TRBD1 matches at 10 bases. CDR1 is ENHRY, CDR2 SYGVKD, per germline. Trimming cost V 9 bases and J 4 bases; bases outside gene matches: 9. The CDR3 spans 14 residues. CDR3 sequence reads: CAISPGTGVYEQYF. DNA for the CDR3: TGTGCCATAAGCCCCGGGACAGGGGTGTACGAGCAGTACTTC.

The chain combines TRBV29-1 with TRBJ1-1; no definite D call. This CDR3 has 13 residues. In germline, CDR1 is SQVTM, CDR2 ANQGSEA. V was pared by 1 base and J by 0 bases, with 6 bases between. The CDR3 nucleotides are TGCAGCGTTGAAGGAGTAATGAACACTGAAGCTTTCTTT. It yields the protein CSVEGVMNTEAFF.

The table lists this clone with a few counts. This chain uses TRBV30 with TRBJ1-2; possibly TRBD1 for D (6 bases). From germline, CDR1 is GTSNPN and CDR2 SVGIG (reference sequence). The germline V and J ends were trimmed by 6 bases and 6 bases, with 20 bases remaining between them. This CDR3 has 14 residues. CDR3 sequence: CACLKQGIGDGYTF. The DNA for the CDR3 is TGTGCCTGCTTAAAGCAGGGGATCGGGGATGGCTACACCTTC.

The CDR3 bases are TGTGCCAGCAGCCAAGTGGACTTCACAGATACGCAGTATTTT. Protein product: CASSQVDFTDTQYF. The chain carries TRBV3-1 (or the pseudogene TRBV3-2) and TRBJ2-3; weak D call: TRBD2 (5 bases). V was shortened by 1 base and J by 2 bases, with 7 bases between the two germline ends. The CDR3 sequence is 14 residues long. Germline values: CDR1 LGHDT, CDR2 YNNKEL (reference sequence).